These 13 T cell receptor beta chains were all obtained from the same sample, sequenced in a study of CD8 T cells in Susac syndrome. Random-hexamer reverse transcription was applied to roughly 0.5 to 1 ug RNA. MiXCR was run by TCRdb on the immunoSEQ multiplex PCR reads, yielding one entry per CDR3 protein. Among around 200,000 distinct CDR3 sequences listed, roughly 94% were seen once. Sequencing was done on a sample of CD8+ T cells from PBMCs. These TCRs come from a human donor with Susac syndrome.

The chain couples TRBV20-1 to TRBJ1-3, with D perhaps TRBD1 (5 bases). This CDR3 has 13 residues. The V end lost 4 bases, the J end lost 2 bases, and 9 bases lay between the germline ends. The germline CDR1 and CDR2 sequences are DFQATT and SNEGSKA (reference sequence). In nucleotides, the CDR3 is TGCAGTGCTACGGGGGGAGCTGGAAACACCATATATTTT. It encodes CSATGGAGNTIYF.

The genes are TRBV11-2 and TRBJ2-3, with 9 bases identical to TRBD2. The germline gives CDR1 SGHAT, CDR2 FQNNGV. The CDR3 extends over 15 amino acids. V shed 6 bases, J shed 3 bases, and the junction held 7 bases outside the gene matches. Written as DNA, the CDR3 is TGTGCCAGCAGAACGACTAGCGGCCTTACAGATACGCAGTATTTT. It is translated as CASRTTSGLTDTQYF.

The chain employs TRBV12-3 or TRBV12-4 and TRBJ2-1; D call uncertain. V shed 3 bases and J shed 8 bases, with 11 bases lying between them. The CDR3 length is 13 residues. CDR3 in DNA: TGTGCCAGCAGTTTCGGTGTGGCCGATGAGCAGTTCTTC. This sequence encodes CASSFGVADEQFF.

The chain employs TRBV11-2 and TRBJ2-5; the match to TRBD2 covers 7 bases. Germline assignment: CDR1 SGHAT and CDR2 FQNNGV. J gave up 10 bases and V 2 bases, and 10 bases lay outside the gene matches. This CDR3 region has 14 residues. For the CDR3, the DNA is TGTGCCAGCAGCTTAAATAGCGGGTTAAGAGACCAGTACTTC. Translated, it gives CASSLNSGLRDQYF. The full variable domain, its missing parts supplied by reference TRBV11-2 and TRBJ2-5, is EAGVAQSPRYKIIEKRQSVAFWCNPISGHATLYWYQQILGQGPKLLIQFQNNGVVDDSQLPKDRFSAERLKGVDSTLKIQPAKLEDSAVYLCASSLNSGLRDQYFGPGTRLLVL.

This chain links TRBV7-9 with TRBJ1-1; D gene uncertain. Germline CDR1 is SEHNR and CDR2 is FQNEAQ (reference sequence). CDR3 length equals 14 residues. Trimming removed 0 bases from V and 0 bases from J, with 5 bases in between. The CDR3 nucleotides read TGTGCCAGCAGCTTAGCTGTCATGAACACTGAAGCTTTCTTT. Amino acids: CASSLAVMNTEAFF.

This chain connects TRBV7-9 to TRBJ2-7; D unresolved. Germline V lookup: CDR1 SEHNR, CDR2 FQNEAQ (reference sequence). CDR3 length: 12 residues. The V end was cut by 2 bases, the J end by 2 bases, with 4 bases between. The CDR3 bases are TGTGCCAGCAGCTTAATGCCCTACGAGCAGTACTTC. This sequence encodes CASSLMPYEQYF.

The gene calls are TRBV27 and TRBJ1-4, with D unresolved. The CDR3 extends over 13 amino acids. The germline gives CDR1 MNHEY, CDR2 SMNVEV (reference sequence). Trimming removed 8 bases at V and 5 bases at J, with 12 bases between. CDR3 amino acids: CASRPSPNEKLFF. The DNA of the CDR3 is TGTGCCAGCCGACCATCGCCAAATGAAAAACTGTTTTTT.

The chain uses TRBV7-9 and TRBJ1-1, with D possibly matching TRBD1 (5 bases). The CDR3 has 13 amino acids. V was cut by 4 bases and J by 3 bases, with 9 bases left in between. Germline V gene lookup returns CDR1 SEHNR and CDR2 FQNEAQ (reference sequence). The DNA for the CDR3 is TGTGCCAGCAGCTCAGGGATAGACACTGAAGCTTTCTTT. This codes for CASSSGIDTEAFF.

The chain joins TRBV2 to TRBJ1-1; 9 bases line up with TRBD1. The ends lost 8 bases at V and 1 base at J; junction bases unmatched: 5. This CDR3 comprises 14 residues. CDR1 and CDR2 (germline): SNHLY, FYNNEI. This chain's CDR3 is CASGGQGKNTEAFF. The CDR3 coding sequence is TGTGCCAGCGGGGGACAGGGCAAGAACACTGAAGCTTTCTTT.

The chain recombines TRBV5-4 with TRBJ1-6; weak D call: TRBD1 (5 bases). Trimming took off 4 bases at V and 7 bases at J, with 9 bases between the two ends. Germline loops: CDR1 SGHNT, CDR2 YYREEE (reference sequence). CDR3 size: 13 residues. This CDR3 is CASSPGRNSPLHF. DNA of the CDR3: TGTGCCAGCAGCCCGGGACGGAATTCACCCCTCCACTTT. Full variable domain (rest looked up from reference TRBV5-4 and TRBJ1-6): ETGVTQSPTHLIKTRGQQVTLRCSSQSGHNTVSWYQQALGQGPQFIFQYYREEENGRGNFPPRFSGLQFPNYSSELNVNALELDDSALYLCASSPGRNSPLHFGNGTRLTVT.

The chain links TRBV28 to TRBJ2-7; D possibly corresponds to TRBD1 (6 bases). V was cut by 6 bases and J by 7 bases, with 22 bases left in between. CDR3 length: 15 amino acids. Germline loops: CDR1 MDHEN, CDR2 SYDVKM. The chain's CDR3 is CASSPDSSIRGEQYF. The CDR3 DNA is TGTGCCAGCAGCCCGGACAGCTCTATAAGGGGGGAGCAGTACTTC.

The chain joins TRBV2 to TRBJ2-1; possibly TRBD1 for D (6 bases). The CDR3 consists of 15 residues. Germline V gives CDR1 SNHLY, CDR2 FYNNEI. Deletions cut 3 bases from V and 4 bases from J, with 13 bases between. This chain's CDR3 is CASSDEGVGYNEQFF. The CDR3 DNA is TGTGCCAGCAGTGACGAGGGGGTGGGGTACAATGAGCAGTTCTTC.

The CDR3: CASSDSIGSPLHF. The CDR3 DNA reads TGTGCCAGCAGTGACTCGATCGGATCACCCCTCCACTTT. The chain links TRBV6-4 to TRBJ1-6; D is unclear. Germline V gene lookup returns CDR1 MRHNA and CDR2 SNTAGT. This CDR3 is built from 13 residues. Trimming took 0 bases from V and 10 from J, leaving 7 bases between them.